The 21 T cell receptor beta chains below come from one sample, sequenced in a study of blood T cell repertoires in COVID-19. Repertoires were generated with immunoSEQ multiplex PCR, while TCRdb's copy carries only in-frame clones and drops some. Of fewer than 110,000 clones listed, about 85% are singletons. Material: peripheral blood. These receptors were obtained from a woman in her 70s with active or convalescent COVID-19.

The rearrangement links TRBV28 to TRBJ1-2, with 9 bases identical to TRBD1. The CDR3 covers 14 residues. The germline V gene encodes CDR1 MDHEN and CDR2 SYDVKM. Germline trimming cut 3 bases from V and 4 bases from J; bases unmatched to any gene: 3. CDR3 residues: CASSLGTGPYGYTF. CDR3 sequence (DNA): TGTGCCAGCAGTTTGGGGACAGGGCCCTATGGCTACACCTTC.

The rearrangement joins TRBV28 to TRBJ1-2; 7 bases are a match to TRBD1. There are 13 residues in the CDR3. The V and J ends lost 6 bases and 6 bases, in that order; junction bases with no gene match: 7. Germline loops: CDR1 MDHEN, CDR2 SYDVKM. The CDR3 loop reads CASSRDGTDGYTF. The CDR3 DNA reads as TGTGCCAGCAGCAGGGATGGGACAGATGGCTACACCTTC.

The CDR3 region has the DNA TGCGCCAGCAGACCTAGCGGGGGACGGATCTCCTACGAGCAGTACTTC. It encodes CASRPSGGRISYEQYF. This chain joins TRBV10-2 and TRBJ2-7, with 10 positions matching TRBD2. Germline V lookup: CDR1 WSHSY, CDR2 SAAADI. V was clipped by 6 bases and J by 0 bases; unmatched bases: 8. There are 16 residues in the CDR3.

The V gene is TRBV5-1, the J gene TRBJ2-3; 9 positions agree with TRBD2. Unmatched junction bases numbered 5, after V lost 3 bases and J lost 6 bases. CDR1 is SGHRS and CDR2 is YFSETQ in the germline V gene. The CDR3 sequence is 14 residues long. The CDR3: CASSYGLARDTQYF. The CDR3 region has the DNA TGCGCCAGCAGCTATGGACTAGCGAGGGATACGCAGTATTTT.

The rearrangement joins TRBV24-1 to TRBJ1-4; D perhaps matches TRBD1 (6 bases). Per the germline V gene, CDR1 is KGHDR and CDR2 is SFDVKD. With 4 bases removed from V and 7 bases from J, the gap between germline ends came to 15 bases. This CDR3 contains 15 residues. The chain's CDR3 is CATSEGSGEVEKLFF. DNA of the CDR3: TGTGCCACCAGTGAAGGGTCAGGGGAAGTTGAAAAACTGTTTTTT.

This clone occurred once. The chain links TRBV30 to TRBJ2-5; D perhaps matches TRBD2 (7 bases). This CDR3 is 14 amino acids long. Germline CDR1 and CDR2: GTSNPN and SVGIG (reference sequence). V dropped 0 bases and J dropped 4 bases, with 12 bases sitting between them. CDR3 amino acids: CAWSVRGAIETQYF. The DNA of the CDR3 is TGTGCCTGGAGTGTACGGGGGGCCATAGAGACCCAGTACTTC. The variable domain in full, completed from reference TRBV30 and TRBJ2-5, reads SQTIHQWPATLVQPVGSPLSLECTVEGTSNPNLYWYRQAAGRGLQLLFYSVGIGQISSEVPQNLSASRPQDRQFILSSKKLLLSDSGFYLCAWSVRGAIETQYFGPGTRLLVL.

This clone has more than one count but fewer than ten. The J gene is TRBJ2-3, the V gene TRBV11-2, with TRBD1 matching 9 bases. The CDR3 length is 16 residues. The germline gives CDR1 SGHAT, CDR2 FQNNGV. V trimming: 5 bases; J trimming: 3 bases; junction bases outside the gene matches: 9. CDR3 nucleotide sequence: TGTGCCAGCAGCGTGCGTTTGGGACAGGGTACAGATACGCAGTATTTT. Its translation: CASSVRLGQGTDTQYF.

The V gene is TRBV5-6, the J gene TRBJ2-7, with a tentative D call TRBD2 (8 bases). V lost 0 bases to trimming and J lost 6 bases, with 19 bases between them. The CDR3 extends over 16 amino acids. CDR1 is SGHDT and CDR2 is YYEEEE in the germline V gene. CDR3 coding DNA: TGTGCCAGCAGCTTGGTCGCAGGGGGAGCGGGAGCCGAGCAGTACTTC. Its translation is CASSLVAGGAGAEQYF. The full variable domain, with the rest looked up from reference TRBV5-6 and TRBJ2-7, is DAGVTQSPTHLIKTRGQQVTLRCSPKSGHDTVSWYQQALGQGPQFIFQYYEEEERQRGNFPDRFSGHQFPNYSSELNVNALLLGDSALYLCASSLVAGGAGAEQYFGPGTRLTVT.

This clone was seen a handful of times. The rearrangement joins TRBV5-1 to TRBJ1-6, with D possibly TRBD1 on 5 matching bases. The CDR3 runs 17 residues. Germline lookup yields CDR1 SGHRS and CDR2 YFSETQ. V was pared by 2 bases and J by 0 bases, with 12 bases between. Written as DNA, the CDR3 is TGCGCCAGCAGCTTCGGCTGGGGCGGCTCCTATAATTCACCCCTCCACTTT. It is translated as CASSFGWGGSYNSPLHF.

The chain uses TRBV10-2 and TRBJ2-1; 7 nucleotides align to TRBD2. CDR1 is WSHSY, CDR2 SAAADI, per germline. The J segment lost 5 bases and the V segment lost 3 bases, leaving 7 bases of the junction unmatched. CDR3 size: 15 residues. The CDR3 is CASSDAGGRDNEQFF. CDR3 nucleotide sequence: TGCGCCAGCAGTGATGCTGGCGGGAGAGACAATGAGCAGTTCTTC.

The chain has TRBV4-2 and TRBJ1-4, with D unresolved. V gave up 4 bases and J gave up 7 bases, with 28 bases separating them. CDR1 is LGHNA and CDR2 is YNFKEQ in the germline V gene. CDR3 length equals 19 residues. DNA of the CDR3: TGTGCCAGCAGCCCCCTAGGAATGGTTGCCTTAACCGGAGTTGAAAAACTGTTTTTT. This encodes CASSPLGMVALTGVEKLFF.

The J gene is TRBJ1-2, the V gene TRBV28; TRBD1 agrees at 7 bases. CDR3 length equals 14 residues. From germline, CDR1 is MDHEN and CDR2 SYDVKM. The junction had 8 bases not matched to a gene; V was cut back by 6 bases and J by 4 bases. CDR3: CASSVRDRVYGYTF. In DNA, the CDR3 is TGTGCCAGCAGCGTCCGGGACAGAGTCTATGGCTACACCTTC.

This sequence joins TRBV9 and TRBJ2-1; maybe TRBD2 (5 bases). V was shortened by 4 bases and J by 5 bases, with 13 bases between the two germline ends. The CDR3 runs to 14 residues. Germline CDR1 reads SGDLS; CDR2 reads YYNGEE. The DNA of the CDR3 is TGTGCCAGCAGCTTGAGGGCCCAAAACAATGAGCAGTTCTTC. This translates into CASSLRAQNNEQFF.

This chain uses TRBV6-5 with TRBJ1-2; TRBD1 aligns across 7 bases. The ends lost 4 bases at V and 6 bases at J; junction bases unmatched: 5. This CDR3 spans 13 amino acids. The germline V gene encodes CDR1 MNHEY and CDR2 SVGAGI. The DNA for the CDR3 is TGTGCCAGCAGTTCTAGGGGGCCAAATGGCTACACCTTC. Its translation is CASSSRGPNGYTF.

The CDR3 DNA is TGTGCCAGCAGGCCAACTAGCGGGGGGCGGGAGACCCAGTACTTC. Translated: CASRPTSGGRETQYF. This chain connects TRBV28 to TRBJ2-5; 12 bases map to TRBD2. Trimming cost V 6 bases and J 5 bases; bases outside gene matches: 7. There are 15 residues in the CDR3. Germline assignment: CDR1 MDHEN and CDR2 SYDVKM.

The chain combines TRBV5-6 with TRBJ2-1, with 7 bases fitting TRBD2. Trimming removed 0 bases from V and 9 bases from J; junction bases left unmatched: 18. CDR1 is SGHDT, CDR2 YYEEEE, per germline. This CDR3 spans 18 amino acids. CDR3 in DNA: TGTGCCAGCAGCTTGGCCAGTCGGGCGGGGGTACCCCAAGTTGAGCAGTTCTTC. Protein product: CASSLASRAGVPQVEQFF.

In its sample, this clone was seen once. The chain uses TRBV5-4 and TRBJ2-3, with D perhaps matching TRBD2 (5 bases). The CDR3 is 14 residues long. Germline CDR1 and CDR2: SGHNT and YYREEE (reference sequence). Trimming shortened V by 4 bases and J by 1 base, and 10 bases separated the two germline ends. CDR3 in DNA: TGTGCCAGCAGCCCAGGACTGGGCACAGATACGCAGTATTTT. Translating gives CASSPGLGTDTQYF.

This chain uses TRBV7-9 with TRBJ2-3, with D possibly being TRBD1 (6 bases). The CDR3 totals 13 residues. CDR1 and CDR2 (germline): SEHNR, FQNEAQ (reference sequence). V lost 6 bases and J lost 4, with 11 bases in between. DNA of the CDR3: TGTGCCAGCAGAGAAACAGGGTCAGATACGCAGTATTTT. Translating it yields CASRETGSDTQYF. Looking up the rest from reference TRBV7-9 and TRBJ2-3 gives the full variable domain: DTGVSQNPRHKITKRGQNVTFRCDPISEHNRLYWYRQTLGQGPEFLTYFQNEAQLEKSRLLSDRFSAERPKGSFSTLEIQRTEQGDSAMYLCASRETGSDTQYFGPGTRLTVL.

The rearrangement joins TRBV28 to TRBJ2-3; weak D call: TRBD2 (6 bases). The CDR3 runs 13 residues. V lost 8 bases to trimming and J lost 4 bases, with 13 bases between them. Germline CDR1 MDHEN, CDR2 SYDVKM. DNA for the CDR3: TGTGCCAGCCTCCTTACGGGGGCAGATACGCAGTATTTT. It specifies CASLLTGADTQYF.

The chain has TRBV28 and TRBJ2-6; possible D gene TRBD1, 6 bases. CDR1 is MDHEN and CDR2 is SYDVKM in the germline V gene. CDR3 length equals 17 residues. Deletions cut 6 bases from V and 3 bases from J, with 18 bases between. CDR3 sequence: CASSLQGEIFGANVLTF. The DNA for the CDR3 is TGTGCCAGCAGCCTACAGGGCGAGATCTTTGGGGCCAACGTCCTGACTTTC.

This chain uses TRBV30 with TRBJ1-5; D remains ambiguous. The CDR3 sequence is 13 residues long. Germline V CDR1 and CDR2: GTSNPN, SVGIG (reference sequence). V was trimmed by 3 bases and J by 9 bases, leaving 15 bases between them. CDR3 region: CAWRIDIVLPQHF. CDR3 nucleotides: TGTGCCTGGAGGATTGATATAGTATTGCCCCAGCATTTT. The whole variable domain, filled in from reference TRBV30 and TRBJ1-5, reads SQTIHQWPATLVQPVGSPLSLECTVEGTSNPNLYWYRQAAGRGLQLLFYSVGIGQISSEVPQNLSASRPQDRQFILSSKKLLLSDSGFYLCAWRIDIVLPQHFGDGTRLSIL.